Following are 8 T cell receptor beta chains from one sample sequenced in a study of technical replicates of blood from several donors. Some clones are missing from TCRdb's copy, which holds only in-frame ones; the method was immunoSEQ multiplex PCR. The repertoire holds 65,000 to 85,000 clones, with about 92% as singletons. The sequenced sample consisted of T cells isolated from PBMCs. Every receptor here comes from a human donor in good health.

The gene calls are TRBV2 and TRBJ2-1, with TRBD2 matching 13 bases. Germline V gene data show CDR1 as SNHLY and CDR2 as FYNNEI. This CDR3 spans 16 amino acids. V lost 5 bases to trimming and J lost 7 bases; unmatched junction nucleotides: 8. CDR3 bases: TGTGCCAGCAGTCGCCCGGGACTAGCGGGGATAAATGAGCAGTTCTTC. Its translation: CASSRPGLAGINEQFF. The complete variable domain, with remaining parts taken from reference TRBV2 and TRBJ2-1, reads EPEVTQTPSHQVTQMGQEVILRCVPISNHLYFYWYRQILGQKVEFLVSFYNNEISEKSEIFDDQFSVERPDGSNFTLKIRSTKLEDSAMYFCASSRPGLAGINEQFFGPGTRLTVL.

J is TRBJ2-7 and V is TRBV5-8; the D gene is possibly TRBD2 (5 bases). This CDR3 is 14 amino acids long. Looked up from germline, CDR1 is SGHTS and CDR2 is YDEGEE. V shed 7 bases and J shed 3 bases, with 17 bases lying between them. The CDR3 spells CASGSALGNYEQYF. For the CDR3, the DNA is TGTGCCAGCGGTAGCGCTTTGGGGAACTACGAGCAGTACTTC.

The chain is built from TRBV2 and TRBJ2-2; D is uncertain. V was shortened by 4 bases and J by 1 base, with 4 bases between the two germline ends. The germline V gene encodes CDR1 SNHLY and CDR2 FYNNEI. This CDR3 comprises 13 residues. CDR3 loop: CASSVMNTGELFF. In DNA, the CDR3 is TGTGCCAGCAGTGTCATGAACACCGGGGAGCTGTTTTTT.

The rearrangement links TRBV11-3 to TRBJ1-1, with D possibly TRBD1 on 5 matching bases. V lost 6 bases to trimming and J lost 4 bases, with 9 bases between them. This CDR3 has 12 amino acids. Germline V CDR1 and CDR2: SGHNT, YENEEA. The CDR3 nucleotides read TGTGCCAGCAGGGGGCGAGGCACTGAAGCTTTCTTT. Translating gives CASRGRGTEAFF.

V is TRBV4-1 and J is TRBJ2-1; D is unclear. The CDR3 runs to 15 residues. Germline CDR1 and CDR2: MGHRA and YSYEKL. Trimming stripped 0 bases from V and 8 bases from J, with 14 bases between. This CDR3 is CASSQERGASDEQFF. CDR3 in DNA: TGCGCCAGCAGCCAAGAAAGAGGAGCGTCAGATGAGCAGTTCTTC.

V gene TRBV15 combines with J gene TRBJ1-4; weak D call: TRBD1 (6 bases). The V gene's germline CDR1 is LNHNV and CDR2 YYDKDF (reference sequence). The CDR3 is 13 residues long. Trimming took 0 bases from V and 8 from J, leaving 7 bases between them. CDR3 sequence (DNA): TGTGCCACCAGCAGAGATACAGGGGAAAAACTGTTTTTT. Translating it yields CATSRDTGEKLFF. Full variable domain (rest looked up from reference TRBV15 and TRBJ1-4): DAMVIQNPRYQVTQFGKPVTLSCSQTLNHNVMYWYQQKSSQAPKLLFHYYDKDFNNEADTPDNFQSRRPNTSFCFLDIRSPGLGDTAMYLCATSRDTGEKLFFGSGTQLSVL.

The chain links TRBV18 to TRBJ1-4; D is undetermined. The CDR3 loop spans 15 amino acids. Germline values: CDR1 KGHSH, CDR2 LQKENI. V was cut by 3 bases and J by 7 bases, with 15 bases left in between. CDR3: CASSPGAGSGEKLFF. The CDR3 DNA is TGTGCCAGCTCACCGGGTGCGGGATCGGGTGAAAAACTGTTTTTT. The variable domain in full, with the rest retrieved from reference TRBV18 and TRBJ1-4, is NAGVMQNPRHLVRRRGQEARLRCSPMKGHSHVYWYRQLPEEGLKFMVYLQKENIIDESGMPKERFSAEFPKEGPSILRIQQVVRGDSAAYFCASSPGAGSGEKLFFGSGTQLSVL.

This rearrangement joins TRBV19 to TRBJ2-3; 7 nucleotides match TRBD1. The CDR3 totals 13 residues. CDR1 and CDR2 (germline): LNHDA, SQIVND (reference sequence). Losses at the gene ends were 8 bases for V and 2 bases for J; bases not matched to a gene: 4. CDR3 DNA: TGTGCCAGTCAGGACAGGATCACAGATACGCAGTATTTT. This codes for CASQDRITDTQYF. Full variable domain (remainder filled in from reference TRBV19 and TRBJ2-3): DGGITQSPKYLFRKEGQNVTLSCEQNLNHDAMYWYRQDPGQGLRLIYYSQIVNDFQKGDIAEGYSVSREKKESFPLTVTSAQKNPTAFYLCASQDRITDTQYFGPGTRLTVL.